This passage covers 23 T cell receptor beta chains from one sample sequenced in a study of post-analysis software for immune sequencing data. Overall study results and limits: TRBV5-6, TRBV5-1 and TRBV20-1 belonged to a set of roughly five TRBV segments that were more frequent in patients than controls.

These receptors lack a known antigen. Presence of unique molecular identifiers characterized the TCR beta cDNA libraries. TCRdb called the PCR reads again in MiXCR, with one record for every CDR3 protein. The table includes 380,000 or so distinct CDR3 sequences, about a third detected once. Source material: blood. The receptors were sampled from a girl between 10 and 17 years old with multiple sclerosis.

The gene calls are TRBV12-3 or TRBV12-4 and TRBJ2-7; unclear D gene. This CDR3 is built from 15 residues. Trimming stripped 1 base from V and 3 bases from J, with 13 bases between. CDR3 sequence (DNA): TGTGCCAGCAGTTTAGAGTGGTATGGTGACTACGAGCAGTACTTC. Translated: CASSLEWYGDYEQYF.

The CDR3, as DNA: TGTGCCAGCAGCTTGACAGTCACCGACACCGGGGAGCTGTTTTTT. Its translation: CASSLTVTDTGELFF. The chain joins TRBV11-2 to TRBJ2-2; maybe TRBD1 (5 bases). From germline, CDR1 is SGHAT and CDR2 FQNNGV. Trimming left V 3 bases short and J 3 bases short, with 11 bases between. The CDR3 runs 15 residues.

This clonotype was seen more than once but under ten times. The genes are TRBV5-1 and TRBJ2-4; 7 bases map to TRBD1. The CDR3 totals 16 residues. J gave up 5 bases and V 1 base, and 9 bases lay outside the gene matches. The V gene's germline CDR1 is SGHRS and CDR2 YFSETQ. CDR3 protein: CASSLLPAGTENIQYF. Here the CDR3 DNA reads TGCGCCAGCAGCTTGCTTCCTGCCGGGACAGAAAACATTCAGTACTTC.

J is TRBJ2-1 and V is TRBV20-1; 8 bases fit TRBD2. CDR1 is DFQATT and CDR2 is SNEGSKA in the germline V gene (reference sequence). V was pared by 2 bases and J by 8 bases, with 8 bases of the junction left unmatched. The CDR3 runs to 14 residues. CDR3 nucleotides: TGCAGTGCTAGAAACCCCGGGGGGGCGGATGAGCAGTTCTTC. Protein sequence: CSARNPGGADEQFF.

This clonotype has more than one count but fewer than ten. This chain joins TRBV7-9 and TRBJ2-5; D uncertain. Germline lookup yields CDR1 SEHNR and CDR2 FQNEAQ (reference sequence). The germline V and J ends were trimmed by 5 bases and 5 bases, with 15 bases remaining between them. The CDR3 is 14 residues long. CDR3 protein: CASSDPGREETQYF. The CDR3 bases are TGTGCCAGCAGCGACCCCGGACGAGAGGAGACCCAGTACTTC.

This clonotype was picked up a small number of times. V is TRBV9 and J is TRBJ1-5; maybe TRBD1 (5 bases). CDR3 length equals 14 residues. The V end lost 4 bases, the J end lost 2 bases, and 10 bases lay between the germline ends. Per germline, CDR1 SGDLS and CDR2 YYNGEE. CDR3 protein: CASSPGLGNQPQHF. As DNA, the CDR3 is TGTGCCAGCAGCCCGGGACTGGGCAATCAGCCCCAGCATTTT.

This clonotype showed up just a few times. V usage is TRBV12-3 or TRBV12-4 and J usage is TRBJ2-3; TRBD2 matches at 12 bases. J gave up 4 bases and V 7 bases, and 3 bases lay outside the gene matches. This CDR3 is built from 14 residues. The chain's CDR3 is CASNRTSGADTQYF. CDR3 DNA sequence: TGTGCCAGCAACCGGACTAGCGGGGCAGATACGCAGTATTTT.

The V gene is TRBV28, the J gene TRBJ2-1, with TRBD1 identical over 9 bases. The CDR3 is 20 amino acids. Trimming took 3 bases from V and 0 from J; bases not matched to a gene: 15. The germline CDR1 and CDR2 sequences are MDHEN and SYDVKM. CDR3 residues: CASSFYWDGPGQGSYNEQFF. The CDR3 DNA reads as TGTGCCAGCAGTTTTTACTGGGATGGACCGGGACAGGGCTCCTACAATGAGCAGTTCTTC.

V usage is TRBV5-1 and J usage is TRBJ2-1; D ambiguous. The germline CDR1 and CDR2 sequences are SGHRS and YFSETQ. CDR3 length: 12 residues. Trimming took 2 bases from V and 3 from J, leaving 3 bases between them. This CDR3 reads CASSLNYNEQFF. The CDR3 bases are TGCGCCAGCAGCTTAAACTACAATGAGCAGTTCTTC.

The chain links TRBV4-2 to TRBJ2-1; 8 bases line up with TRBD2. The CDR3 is 17 amino acids. Germline CDR1 is LGHNA and CDR2 is YNFKEQ. Trimming took 0 bases from V and 4 from J; bases not matched to a gene: 8. The chain's CDR3 is CASSQDGGGAAYNEQFF. CDR3 nucleotide sequence: TGTGCCAGCAGCCAAGACGGGGGGGGAGCGGCATACAATGAGCAGTTCTTC.

The rearrangement links TRBV6-6 to TRBJ1-2; 8 bases fit TRBD1. CDR3 length: 16 residues. Trimming removed 2 bases from V and 2 bases from J; junction bases left unmatched: 7. From germline, CDR1 is MNHNY and CDR2 SVGAGI (reference sequence). CDR3 nucleotide sequence: TGTGCCAGCAGTTACCATAACAGGGGGGCGAACTATGGCTACACCTTC. Encoded protein: CASSYHNRGANYGYTF.

This clonotype has a single count. The rearrangement links TRBV6-5 to TRBJ2-5, with 11 bases aligning to TRBD2. The end of the DNA fits TRBJ2-7 better, so the J call may be wrong. The germline V gene has CDR1 MNHEY and CDR2 SVGAGI. CDR3 size: 17 residues. The CDR3 loop is CASSYSDGTSGTYEQYF. CDR3 DNA: TGTGCCAGCAGTTACTCAGACGGGACTAGCGGAACCTACGAGCAGTACTTC.

The rearrangement links TRBV24-1 to TRBJ2-1; 7 nucleotides agree with TRBD1. The J call may be mistaken, given a closer DNA end match to TRBJ2-7. Germline V CDR1 and CDR2: KGHDR, SFDVKD. The CDR3 has 16 residues. This CDR3 reads CATSDLDRPSYNEQYF. The CDR3 DNA reads as TGTGCCACCAGTGACCTGGACAGGCCCTCCTACAATGAGCAGTACTTC.

This clonotype was counted a few times. This chain links TRBV5-1 with TRBJ2-7; the D gene is possibly TRBD1 (5 bases). There are 15 residues in the CDR3. The germline V gene has CDR1 SGHRS and CDR2 YFSETQ. Trimming took off 0 bases at V and 0 bases at J, with 10 bases between the two ends. The CDR3 bases are TGCGCCAGCAGCTTGGGCAGGGTGAGCTCCTACGAGCAGTACTTC. Its protein product is CASSLGRVSSYEQYF.

This clonotype was counted only a few times. V gene TRBV20-1 combines with J gene TRBJ2-5, with a weak D call TRBD2 (7 bases). The tail of the sequence fits TRBJ2-7 better, so the J call may be wrong. This CDR3 has 13 residues. Germline V gene sequence: CDR1 DFQATT, CDR2 SNEGSKA (reference sequence). CDR3 sequence reads: CSAKGGGRDEQYF. The CDR3 DNA is TGCAGTGCTAAGGGGGGGGGGCGAGACGAGCAGTACTTC.

The chain links TRBV7-2 to TRBJ1-2; D unresolved. Germline V CDR1 and CDR2: SGHTA, FQGNSA. The length of the CDR3 is 11 residues. Between the trimmed V and J ends, which lost 4 bases and 4 bases, there was a span of 4 bases. Here the CDR3 DNA reads TGTGCCAGCAGCTCCGCCTATGGCTACACCTTC. It encodes CASSSAYGYTF.

CDR3 in DNA: TGTGCCAGCAGCCAAAGTGGAAGGGATGGCGTGCACACTGAAGCTTTCTTT. It codes for CASSQSGRDGVHTEAFF. The chain uses TRBV3-1 and TRBJ1-1; D remains unclear. Trimming removed 2 bases from V and 3 bases from J, with 19 bases in between. Germline-derived CDR1 and CDR2 are LGHDT and YNNKEL (reference sequence). The CDR3 contains 17 residues. The whole variable domain, remainder taken from reference TRBV3-1 and TRBJ1-1, is DTAVSQTPKYLVTQMGNDKSIKCEQNLGHDTMYWYKQDSKKFLKIMFSYNNKELIINETVPNRFSPKSPDKAHLNLHINSLELGDSAVYFCASSQSGRDGVHTEAFFGQGTRLTVV.

This clonotype turned up a few times. In DNA form, the CDR3 reads TGCAGTGCTAGCCTTGCTAGCGGGGGGGCACACGAGCAGTACTTC. The encoded protein is CSASLASGGAHEQYF. This chain uses TRBV20-1 with TRBJ2-5, with 12 bases fitting TRBD2. The end of the DNA aligns better with TRBJ2-7, so the J call may be wrong. Germline V gene data show CDR1 as DFQATT and CDR2 as SNEGSKA (reference sequence). The CDR3 runs 15 residues.

This clonotype was seen at least ten times. The J gene is TRBJ2-3, the V gene TRBV29-1; D assignment may be TRBD1 or TRBD2 (5 bases each). From germline, CDR1 is SQVTM and CDR2 ANQGSEA. This CDR3 has 11 residues. The V gene lost 6 bases and the J gene lost 10 bases, with 14 bases spanning the gap. Here the CDR3 reads CSVALRGPQYF. CDR3 nucleotide sequence: TGCAGCGTCGCCCTTAGGGGACCGCAGTATTTT.

This clonotype has more than one count but fewer than ten. This chain uses TRBV12-3 or TRBV12-4 with TRBJ2-1, with D tentatively TRBD2 (7 bases). CDR3 length: 15 residues. Trimming removed 2 bases from V and 7 bases from J, with 15 bases in between. CDR3 sequence: CASSLWGGAENEQFF. CDR3 in DNA: TGTGCCAGCAGTTTATGGGGGGGGGCCGAAAATGAGCAGTTCTTC.

The chain employs TRBV30 and TRBJ2-5; D possibly corresponds to TRBD2 (6 bases). The CDR3 totals 13 residues. Trimming left V 1 base short and J 4 bases short, with 10 bases between. Germline CDR1 is GTSNPN and CDR2 is SVGIG (reference sequence). CDR3 sequence: CAWSGQGGETQYF. The CDR3, as DNA: TGTGCCTGGAGTGGGCAGGGAGGAGAGACCCAGTACTTC.

The chain is built from TRBV5-1 and TRBJ2-5; D remains ambiguous. CDR3 length equals 13 residues. V lost 2 bases to trimming and J lost 5 bases, with 10 bases between them. Germline loops: CDR1 SGHRS, CDR2 YFSETQ. In DNA form, the CDR3 reads TGCGCCAGCAGCTTTACCAGGATGGAGACCCAGTACTTC. Translation: CASSFTRMETQYF.

The chain recombines TRBV28 with TRBJ1-1; 8 nucleotides agree with TRBD1. This CDR3 spans 14 amino acids. V dropped 7 bases and J dropped 6; count of bases not matched to a gene: 10. CDR1 and CDR2 from the germline V gene are MDHEN and SYDVKM. The CDR3 DNA follows: TGTGCCAGCACCCGAGGACAGGGAAGGCCTGAAGCTTTCTTT. Translated, it gives CASTRGQGRPEAFF.